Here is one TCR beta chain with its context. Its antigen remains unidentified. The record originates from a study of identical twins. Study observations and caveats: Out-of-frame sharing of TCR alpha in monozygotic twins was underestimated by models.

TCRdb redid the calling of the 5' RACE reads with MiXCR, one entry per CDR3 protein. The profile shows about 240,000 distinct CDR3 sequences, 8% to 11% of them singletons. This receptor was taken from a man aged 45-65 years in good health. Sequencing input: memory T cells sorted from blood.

The CDR3 region has the DNA TGCGCCAGCAGCCAAGATCCATCCAGCTCTGGAAACACCATATATTTT. Residues: CASSQDPSSSGNTIYF. V is TRBV4-3 and J is TRBJ1-3; D unclear. The V and J ends lost 0 bases and 0 bases respectively, with 9 bases between them. CDR1 and CDR2 from the germline V gene are LGHNA and YSLEER. This CDR3 region has 16 residues.